Shown below are 30 T cell receptor beta chains from a single sample sequenced in a study of blood T cells in healthy people across ages. Primers used in a second PCR of about 6 to 11 cycles were a sample-barcoded 5' primer and a J-beta primer mix. One entry per CDR3 protein, called by TCRdb with MiXCR from the 5' RACE reads. Counted here are hundreds of thousands of distinct CDR3 sequences, about 28% occurring once; the ten biggest clones make up around a sixth. The sample comprised blood. These receptor sequences come from an elderly woman in good health.

This clonotype was counted at least ten times. The gene calls are TRBV6-5 and TRBJ2-5, with D perhaps matching TRBD1 (5 bases). V was pared by 5 bases and J by 1 base, with 8 bases between. Germline loops: CDR1 MNHEY, CDR2 SVGAGI. The CDR3 runs 13 residues. The CDR3 loop is CASSHRSQETQYF. The CDR3 DNA sequence: TGTGCCAGCAGTCACAGGAGCCAAGAGACCCAGTACTTC.

In this sample, this clonotype turned up many times. The chain joins TRBV3-1 to TRBJ2-1; 9 bases fit TRBD1. Germline CDR1 reads LGHDT; CDR2 reads YNNKEL (reference sequence). The CDR3 has 14 amino acids. V lost 10 bases to trimming and J lost 9 bases; unmatched junction nucleotides: 13. The CDR3 DNA follows: TGTGCCACCGAGGTCGGGACAGGGACTGGTGAGCAGTTCTTC. This translates into CATEVGTGTGEQFF.

The CDR3 region is CASSDTTSGNEQFF. CDR3 nucleotides: TGTGCCAGCAGCGATACGACTAGCGGCAATGAGCAGTTCTTC. V usage is TRBV6-1 and J usage is TRBJ2-1; TRBD2 matches at 9 bases. In germline, CDR1 is MNHNS, CDR2 SASEGT. Trimming at V came to 6 bases and at J to 6 bases, leaving 6 bases not matched to a gene. The CDR3 is 14 residues long.

Ten or more counts support this clonotype. The V gene is TRBV6-5, the J gene TRBJ1-2; no definite D call. Germline V gives CDR1 MNHEY, CDR2 SVGAGI. This CDR3 contains 14 residues. V was shortened by 6 bases and J by 6 bases, with 17 bases between the two germline ends. CDR3 protein: CASRPPWTLHGYTF. The CDR3 DNA reads as TGTGCCAGCAGGCCCCCCTGGACCTTACATGGCTACACCTTC.

This clonotype has only a few counts. V usage is TRBV5-6 and J usage is TRBJ1-4, with TRBD1 matching over 9 bases. This CDR3 spans 15 amino acids. The germline gives CDR1 SGHDT, CDR2 YYEEEE. Germline trimming cut 4 bases from V and 7 bases from J; bases unmatched to any gene: 8. The CDR3 loop reads CASSVATGGGEKLFF. In DNA form, the CDR3 reads TGTGCCAGCAGCGTGGCCACAGGGGGCGGTGAAAAACTGTTTTTT. Full variable domain (missing parts from reference TRBV5-6 and TRBJ1-4): DAGVTQSPTHLIKTRGQQVTLRCSPKSGHDTVSWYQQALGQGPQFIFQYYEEEERQRGNFPDRFSGHQFPNYSSELNVNALLLGDSALYLCASSVATGGGEKLFFGSGTQLSVL.

A note on this clonotype: This may come from a read error, since a much larger clone is one base off. The V call is TRBV20-1, the J call TRBJ1-2; no clear D gene. CDR1 DFQATT and CDR2 SNEGSKA come from the germline V gene (reference sequence). The CDR3 covers 13 residues. The V end lost 3 bases, the J end lost 8 bases, and 16 bases lay between the germline ends. As DNA, the CDR3 is TGCAGTGCTAGTCTCCTTGTAGGAGCAGGCTACACCTTC. Protein sequence: CSASLLVGAGYTF.

This clonotype was picked up a small number of times. V and J are TRBV28 and TRBJ1-4, with 7 positions matching TRBD1. The V gene's germline CDR1 is MDHEN and CDR2 SYDVKM. This CDR3 has 13 residues. The V and J ends lost 2 bases and 7 bases, in that order; junction bases with no gene match: 1. The CDR3 DNA reads as TGTGCCAGCAGTTTAGGGACAGTTGAAAAACTGTTTTTT. This sequence encodes CASSLGTVEKLFF. Variable domain in full (rest from reference TRBV28 and TRBJ1-4): DVKVTQSSRYLVKRTGEKVFLECVQDMDHENMFWYRQDPGLGLRLIYFSYDVKMKEKGDIPEGYSVSREKKERFSLILESASTNQTSMYLCASSLGTVEKLFFGSGTQLSVL.

This clonotype was picked up many times. The chain joins TRBV6-5 to TRBJ2-5; the D is unclear. The germline V and J ends were trimmed by 4 bases and 5 bases, with 14 bases remaining between them. Germline CDR1 is MNHEY and CDR2 is SVGAGI. This CDR3 has 14 amino acids. The CDR3 spells CASSSPVGFETQYF. The CDR3 DNA reads TGTGCCAGCAGTTCTCCAGTAGGGTTCGAGACCCAGTACTTC.

This clonotype was observed many times. The chain recombines TRBV7-2 with TRBJ1-2, with D hard to call. This CDR3 is 14 amino acids long. Trimming removed 5 bases at V and 4 bases at J, with 14 bases between. The germline V gene encodes CDR1 SGHTA and CDR2 FQGNSA. CDR3 sequence reads: CASSPSPRLYGYTF. The CDR3 DNA sequence: TGTGCCAGCAGCCCTAGTCCCCGCCTCTATGGCTACACCTTC.

This clonotype was recorded at least ten times. V usage is TRBV12-3 or TRBV12-4 and J usage is TRBJ2-3; possible D gene TRBD1, 6 bases. Trimming removed 3 bases from V and 0 bases from J, with 19 bases in between. This CDR3 comprises 18 residues. The CDR3 loop is CASSLSRGAFISTDTQYF. Written as DNA, the CDR3 is TGTGCCAGCAGTTTGAGCAGGGGCGCGTTTATAAGCACAGATACGCAGTATTTT.

As concerns this clonotype: This CDR3 is missing its conserved last phenylalanine or tryptophan, likely due to a read error. The DNA is omitted, as the CDR3 cannot be located on it reliably, and the CDR3 follows TCRdb's listing. This rearrangement joins TRBV12-3 or TRBV12-4 to TRBJ2-3; TRBD2 was called by the table and not checked on the DNA. The CDR3 is 14 residues long, counting both termini. The CDR3 loop reads CASSLGLGTDAEYS.

This clonotype was seen only a few times. This chain links TRBV27 with TRBJ1-1, with D unresolved. Germline V gene sequence: CDR1 MNHEY, CDR2 SMNVEV (reference sequence). Between the trimmed V and J ends, which lost 5 bases and 3 bases, there was a span of 10 bases. The length of the CDR3 is 13 residues. CDR3 coding DNA: TGTGCCAGCAGTGATGGTTGGTACACTGAAGCTTTCTTT. It translates to CASSDGWYTEAFF.

In this sample, this clonotype turned up a few times. The chain uses TRBV20-1 and TRBJ1-3; D might be TRBD1 (6 bases). The germline gives CDR1 DFQATT, CDR2 SNEGSKA (reference sequence). This CDR3 spans 15 amino acids. V lost 0 bases and J lost 2, with 11 bases in between. DNA for the CDR3: TGCAGTGCTAGAGATAGAACAGGGACTGGAAACACCATATATTTT. This codes for CSARDRTGTGNTIYF.

A word on this clonotype: A read error may be the cause here, since a much bigger clone is one base away. The rearrangement joins TRBV5-6 to TRBJ1-1; TRBD1 aligns across 8 bases. J was trimmed by 4 bases and V by 2 bases; bases with no gene match: 13. Germline lookup yields CDR1 SGHDT and CDR2 YYEEEE. The CDR3 has 17 residues. The CDR3 nucleotides are TGTGCCAGCAGCTTTGCCCCGAGTAGGACAGGGATCACTGAAGCTTTCTTT. Its translation is CASSFAPSRTGITEAFF.

This clonotype was counted at least ten times. The gene calls are TRBV6-5 and TRBJ2-7; 8 bases map to TRBD1. CDR3 length equals 18 residues. V lost 2 bases to trimming and J lost 3 bases; unmatched junction nucleotides: 15. CDR1 and CDR2 from the germline V gene are MNHEY and SVGAGI. The DNA of the CDR3 is TGTGCCAGCAGTTACACCGTCACAGGGGGATTTTCTAACTACGAGCAGTACTTC. Encoded protein: CASSYTVTGGFSNYEQYF.

The rearrangement uses TRBV5-1 and TRBJ2-1; D not resolved. Per the germline V gene, CDR1 is SGHRS and CDR2 is YFSETQ. The length of the CDR3 is 16 residues. V was pared by 3 bases and J by 2 bases, with 15 bases between. As DNA, the CDR3 is TGCGCCAGCAGCTCCCTTAGCAGGCTGACCTACAATGAGCAGTTCTTC. Residues: CASSSLSRLTYNEQFF. Based on the CDR3 plus reference TRBV5-1 and TRBJ2-1, the full variable domain is KAGVTQTPRYLIKTRGQQVTLSCSPISGHRSVSWYQQTPGQGLQFLFEYFSETQRNKGNFPGRFSGRQFSNSRSEMNVSTLELGDSALYLCASSSLSRLTYNEQFFGPGTRLTVL.

This clonotype was counted only a few times. The chain employs TRBV7-6 and TRBJ2-3; D perhaps matches TRBD2 (7 bases). Trimming removed 1 base at V and 1 base at J, with 12 bases between. Germline lookup yields CDR1 SGHVS and CDR2 FNYEAQ. The CDR3 covers 16 residues. The CDR3 loop reads CASSLGGGGRTDTQYF. The CDR3 coding sequence is TGTGCCAGCAGCTTAGGTGGGGGGGGCCGCACAGATACGCAGTATTTT.

In the case of this clonotype: A much larger clonotype is one base distant, so this may be a read error. The rearrangement links TRBV4-1 to TRBJ2-5; TRBD1 is a possible D gene (5 bases). The germline V gene encodes CDR1 MGHRA and CDR2 YSYEKL. This CDR3 is 13 amino acids long. Trimming pared 7 bases from V and 3 bases from J, leaving 12 bases between. The CDR3: CASNHQGEETQYF. The CDR3 coding sequence is TGCGCCAGCAACCATCAAGGGGAAGAGACCCAGTACTTC.

Many counts were recorded for this clonotype. The chain employs TRBV2 and TRBJ2-1, with TRBD2 matching 12 bases. The germline gives CDR1 SNHLY, CDR2 FYNNEI. Trimming removed 4 bases from V and 4 bases from J; junction bases left unmatched: 5. The length of the CDR3 is 16 residues. CDR3 sequence reads: CASSGASGGGYNEQFF. CDR3 DNA sequence: TGTGCCAGCAGTGGGGCTAGCGGGGGGGGTTACAATGAGCAGTTCTTC.

This clonotype was recorded many times. V usage is TRBV3-1 and J usage is TRBJ2-1, with D hard to call. The CDR3 spans 12 residues. Germline V lookup: CDR1 LGHDT, CDR2 YNNKEL (reference sequence). The V and J ends lost 10 bases and 8 bases respectively, with 15 bases between them. The CDR3 spells CATPTQSHEQFF. Written as DNA, the CDR3 is TGTGCCACCCCTACACAGTCCCATGAGCAGTTCTTC.

This clonotype was observed many times. The chain uses TRBV3-1 and TRBJ1-1; 8 bases line up with TRBD1. The V gene's germline CDR1 is LGHDT and CDR2 YNNKEL (reference sequence). This CDR3 has 14 residues. The ends lost 1 base at V and 4 bases at J; junction bases unmatched: 2. DNA of the CDR3: TGTGCCAGCAGCCAAGCAGGGGGCTCCACTGAAGCTTTCTTT. This codes for CASSQAGGSTEAFF. The complete variable domain, with remaining parts taken from reference TRBV3-1 and TRBJ1-1, reads DTAVSQTPKYLVTQMGNDKSIKCEQNLGHDTMYWYKQDSKKFLKIMFSYNNKELIINETVPNRFSPKSPDKAHLNLHINSLELGDSAVYFCASSQAGGSTEAFFGQGTRLTVV.

Regarding this clonotype: A much larger clone is a single base away; this may be a read error. This chain uses TRBV7-9 with TRBJ1-6; no clear D gene. CDR1 is SEHNR, CDR2 FQNEAQ, per germline (reference sequence). The CDR3 covers 14 residues. This CDR3 reads CASGLTVYNSPLHF. The CDR3 DNA sequence: TGTGCCAGCGGCTTAACCGTGTATAATTCACCCCTCCACTTT.

There are many counts of this clonotype. The chain employs TRBV5-1 and TRBJ2-5; tentative D call: TRBD1 (6 bases). V lost 4 bases, J lost 7 bases, and 20 bases lay in between. The germline CDR1 and CDR2 sequences are SGHRS and YFSETQ. The CDR3 consists of 15 residues. The CDR3 DNA reads as TGCGCCAGCAGCAGTACTACAGGGTTCGTGGGGACCCAGTACTTC. It encodes CASSSTTGFVGTQYF.

This clonotype was found a few times. Just one base apart from a much larger clone, this may be a read error. The chain has TRBV7-2 and TRBJ1-2; no definite D call. The length of the CDR3 is 14 residues. The germline V and J ends were trimmed by 5 bases and 3 bases, with 13 bases remaining between them. Germline-derived CDR1 and CDR2 are SGHTA and FQGNSA. The CDR3 nucleotides read TGTGCCAGCAGCCGGACGTCGACGGACTATGGCTACACCTTC. Protein: CASSRTSTDYGYTF.

This rearrangement joins TRBV3-1 to TRBJ1-1; D is unclear. With 2 bases removed from V and 3 bases from J, the gap between germline ends came to 7 bases. The CDR3 has 13 residues. Germline loops: CDR1 LGHDT, CDR2 YNNKEL (reference sequence). The CDR3 DNA follows: TGTGCCAGCAGCCAACCGGGCTACACTGAAGCTTTCTTT. Translated: CASSQPGYTEAFF.

This clonotype was counted ten times or more. The chain has TRBV6-6 and TRBJ1-2; 9 bases fit TRBD1. This CDR3 has 14 residues. Per the germline V gene, CDR1 is MNHNY and CDR2 is SVGAGI (reference sequence). After removal of 6 bases from V and 8 bases from J, the junction contained 10 bases not matched to a gene. The CDR3 here is CASSEQGAVRGYTF. CDR3 nucleotide sequence: TGTGCCAGCAGCGAACAGGGGGCGGTACGAGGCTACACCTTC.

The chain combines TRBV18 with TRBJ2-3; TRBD1 might be the D (6 bases). This CDR3 is built from 15 residues. Trimming stripped 2 bases from V and 2 bases from J, with 11 bases between. Germline assignment: CDR1 KGHSH and CDR2 LQKENI. Here the CDR3 reads CASSPEDSATDTQYF. In DNA form, the CDR3 reads TGTGCCAGCTCACCAGAGGACAGTGCCACAGATACGCAGTATTTT.

This clonotype has ten or more counts. The J gene is TRBJ1-2, the V gene TRBV6-5; TRBD1 agrees at 8 bases. The CDR3 spans 11 residues. Germline CDR1 and CDR2: MNHEY and SVGAGI. Trimming cost V 5 bases and J 8 bases; bases outside gene matches: 1. The CDR3 region is CASSGDRGYTF. CDR3 DNA: TGTGCCAGCAGTGGGGACAGGGGCTACACCTTC.

This clonotype has ten or more counts. The chain is built from TRBV3-1 and TRBJ2-4; TRBD2 matches 7 bases. Germline loops: CDR1 LGHDT, CDR2 YNNKEL (reference sequence). V was clipped by 0 bases and J by 6 bases; unmatched bases: 11. CDR3 length equals 17 residues. CDR3 in DNA: TGTGCCAGCAGCCAAGAGTCAATTTCTAGCGGCCGAAACATTCAGTACTTC. Its protein product is CASSQESISSGRNIQYF.

Of note for this clonotype: A much more abundant neighbour one base away suggests this may be a read error. V is TRBV9 and J is TRBJ2-5; D is unclear. V lost 0 bases to trimming and J lost 11 bases, with 14 bases between them. Germline V gene data show CDR1 as SGDLS and CDR2 as YYNGEE. The CDR3 is 13 amino acids. The CDR3 sequence: CASSVVSENEQYF. CDR3 bases: TGTGCCAGCAGCGTAGTCTCGGAAAATGAGCAGTACTTC.